The clone carrying this T cell receptor (beta chain) was counted many times. Its antigen is unknown. Between the trimmed V and J ends, which lost 3 bases and 5 bases, there was a span of 16 bases. This CDR3 spans 15 amino acids. This sample stems from a study of neurological immune-mediated disorders. Study observations and caveats: Patients with HTLV-1-associated myelopathy showed the most TCR clonal expansion. Those with multiple sclerosis showed the least, falling below healthy controls. The repertoires of 18 of 34 multiple sclerosis patients were placed by phylogenetic grouping in a single related-CDR3 cluster, which may be a signature.

The cDNA was synthesized by 5'RACE incorporating 10-nucleotide random UMIs. Each CDR3 protein is one row after TCRdb ran MiXCR on the 5' RACE reads. This table has 50,000 to 85,000 distinct CDR3 sequences, 4% to 6% appearing once. This chain connects TRBV12-3 or TRBV12-4 to TRBJ1-1, with D possibly matching TRBD1 (5 bases). This TCR derives from a woman aged 25-40 years with multiple sclerosis. Sequencing used PBMCs. The CDR3 coding sequence is TGTGCCAGCAGTTTTTATTTTGGGGCGGGGACTGAAGCTTTCTTT. Its protein product is CASSFYFGAGTEAFF.